The sequence of this T cell receptor (beta chain) was determined in a study of shared clonotypes between healthy human individuals. The V and J ends lost 6 bases and 1 base, in that order; junction bases with no gene match: 12. CDR1 and CDR2 (germline): MDHEN, SYDVKM. The CDR3 consists of 18 residues. It was across several immunoSEQ plates that each subset's genomic DNA was evenly split. Original data processing: There were no quality scores in the junction-only immunoSEQ sequences, so filtering differed. Clones were sequenced by immunoSEQ multiplex PCR, and TCRdb holds only the in-frame ones, with some missing. V, J and clone size are taken as reported in that table, and D and trimming were inferred from the DNA itself. Of more than 2 million clones in the sample, roughly 93% were seen once. CD45RO-negative cells were positively selected for CCR7, leaving out terminally differentiated effector memory CD45RA+ cells.

Whole-study results and caveats: Rarefaction analysis demonstrated incomplete sorted-subset sequencing notwithstanding large depth.

Only one count was recorded for this clone. Its target is not known. This chain uses TRBV28 with TRBJ2-7; 13 bases fit TRBD2. The sequence came from a man between 18 and 29 years old in good health. Some clones in this sample may be carry-over from other donors' samples. The sample comprised naive CD8+ T cells from PBMCs. CDR3 sequence reads: CASRGGALAGGPSYEQYF. The CDR3 nucleotides read TGTGCCAGCAGGGGGGGGGCACTAGCGGGAGGGCCTTCCTACGAGCAGTACTTC.